This TCR beta chain was sequenced during a study of blood T cell repertoires in COVID-19. At the level of the study: The cDNA or gDNA used as material had been derived from T cells, B-cell-depleted T cells, or PBMCs.

The table came from immunoSEQ multiplex PCR; TCRdb's copy has only in-frame clones and leaves some out. The sample has around 150,000 clones; approximately 79% are singletons. This clone was recorded once. Germline V gene lookup returns CDR1 GTSNPN and CDR2 SVGIG (reference sequence). The V gene end was trimmed by 1 base and the J gene end by 0 bases; junction bases not matched to a gene: 4. The CDR3 covers 15 residues. The chain combines TRBV30 with TRBJ2-3, with 7 bases that match TRBD2. What was sequenced was PBMCs or T cells enriched from blood (not recorded which). This TCR was sampled from a woman aged 50 to 60 who had recovered from COVID-19. Here the CDR3 DNA reads TGTGCCTGGAGTGCGACTAGCCCTAGCACAGATACGCAGTATTTT. Protein product: CAWSATSPSTDTQYF.